This TCR beta chain is from a study of identical twins. Study findings and constraints: Those out-of-frame alpha sequences shared by twins showed an excess of low generation probability. There was more out-of-frame TCR alpha sharing in monozygotic twins than models estimated.

This CDR3 has 14 amino acids. This clonotype came up many times. The target antigen is unknown. Germline and junction disagree at one end, which may indicate a read error. One entry per CDR3 protein results from TCRdb running MiXCR on the 5' RACE reads. The table records roughly 1,500,000 distinct CDR3 sequences, roughly a third of them present only once. This chain links TRBV12-3 or TRBV12-4 with TRBJ1-5; no firm D call. Sample: cord blood. The source is a newborn girl in good health. The CDR3 region is CASSLGNSNQPQHF. The CDR3 bases are TGCGCCAGCAGCTTGGGCAATAGCAATCAGCCCCAGCATTTT.